This T cell receptor beta chain emerged from a study of cytomegalovirus exposure and HLA in healthy donors. In the PCR, 60 Vbeta and 13 Jbeta primers were used. Sequencing was performed with immunoSEQ multiplex PCR; in TCRdb, only in-frame clones are kept and a portion is missing. The data contain 150,000 to 200,000 clones, 79% of them singletons. Germline V lookup: CDR1 SGHAT, CDR2 FQNNGV. This CDR3 is built from 16 residues. The germline V and J ends were trimmed by 5 bases and 0 bases, with 16 bases remaining between them. The sequenced sample was PBMCs. The chain joins TRBV11-2 to TRBJ1-1, with no clear D. The sequence was obtained from a woman between 25 and 40 years old in good health and CMV-seropositive. Written as DNA, the CDR3 is TGTGCCAGCAGCCAACCCCCACGGCGGATGAACACTGAAGCTTTCTTT. Translating it yields CASSQPPRRMNTEAFF.